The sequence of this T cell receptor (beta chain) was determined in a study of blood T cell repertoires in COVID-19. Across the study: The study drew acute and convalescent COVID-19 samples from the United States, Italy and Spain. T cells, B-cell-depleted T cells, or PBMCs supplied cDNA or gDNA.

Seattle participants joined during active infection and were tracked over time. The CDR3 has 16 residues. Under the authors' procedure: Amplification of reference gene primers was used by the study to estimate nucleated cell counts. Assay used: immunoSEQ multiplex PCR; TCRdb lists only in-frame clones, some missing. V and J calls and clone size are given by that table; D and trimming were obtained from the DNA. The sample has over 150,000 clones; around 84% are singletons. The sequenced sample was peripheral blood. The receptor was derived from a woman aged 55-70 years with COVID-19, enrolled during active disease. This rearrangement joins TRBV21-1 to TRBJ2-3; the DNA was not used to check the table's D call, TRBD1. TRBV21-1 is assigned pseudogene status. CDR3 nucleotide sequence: TGTGCCAGCAGCACCCCGGGTGACAGGGCGCCAGATACGCAGTATTTT. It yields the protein CASSTPGDRAPDTQYF.